The entry below describes one T cell receptor beta chain. Its antigen is unknown. The sample comes from a study of identical twins. Whole-study findings and limits: Sequences that were out-of-frame, alpha and twin-shared displayed an excess of low generation probability. The study drew conclusions from cross-sectional statistical analysis, not from following the same donors.

MiXCR, run by TCRdb on the 5' RACE reads, gives a single entry per CDR3 protein. The table shows some 210,000 distinct CDR3 sequences, with 15% occurring only once. Trimming cost V 2 bases and J 3 bases, with 5 bases left between them. The germline V gene has CDR1 LGHNA and CDR2 YSLEER. The CDR3 totals 13 residues. In addition, the sample was reused for a study of T cells expressing NK-cell markers.

Sequencing input: CD8+ T cells sorted from blood. This chain links TRBV4-3 with TRBJ2-1; no firm D call. The TCR comes from a young woman in good health. The CDR3 loop reads CASSQSDYNEQFF. The CDR3 nucleotides read TGCGCCAGCAGCCAATCAGACTACAATGAGCAGTTCTTC.